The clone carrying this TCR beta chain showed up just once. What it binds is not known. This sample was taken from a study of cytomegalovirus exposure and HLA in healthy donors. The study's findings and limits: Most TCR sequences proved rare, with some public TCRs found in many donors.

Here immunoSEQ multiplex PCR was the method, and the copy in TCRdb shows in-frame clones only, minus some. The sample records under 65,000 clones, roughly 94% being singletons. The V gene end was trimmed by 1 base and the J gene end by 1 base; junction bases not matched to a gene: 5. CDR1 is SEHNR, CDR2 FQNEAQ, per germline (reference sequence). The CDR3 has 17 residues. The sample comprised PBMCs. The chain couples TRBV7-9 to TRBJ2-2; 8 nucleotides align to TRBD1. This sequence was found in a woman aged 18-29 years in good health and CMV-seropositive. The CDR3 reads CASSLVRDRLNTGELFF. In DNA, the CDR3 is TGTGCCAGCAGCTTAGTTCGGGACAGGCTGAACACCGGGGAGCTGTTTTTT. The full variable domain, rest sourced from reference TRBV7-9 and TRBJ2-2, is DTGVSQNPRHKITKRGQNVTFRCDPISEHNRLYWYRQTLGQGPEFLTYFQNEAQLEKSRLLSDRFSAERPKGSFSTLEIQRTEQGDSAMYLCASSLVRDRLNTGELFFGEGSRLTVL.